The T cell receptor beta chain under discussion was sequenced for a study of multiple sclerosis patients with progressive multifocal leukoencephalopathy (dated by TCRdb to the late 2010s). Concerning the study at large: Peripheral T and B cells were examined in MS patients who went on to develop PML (4 under natalizumab, 1 after alemtuzumab) as well as in treated patients who did not. The goal of the study was to detect any JC virus-specific or public T-cell expansions that arose at the time of PML onset. A couple of patients on natalizumab who later developed PML were tracked over time from before therapy, through 6 and 12 months, up to PML onset.

Details on this clone: The antigen this receptor binds is unknown. The sample holds no much larger clone one base away, and base qualities are not on file.

Read against the paper, the sample's time point label means: time of PML onset. The intended sense of this specimen's treatment or condition label: on natalizumab therapy at sampling. Diagnosis of PML was based on clinical and MRI findings and confirmed by finding JC virus DNA in cerebrospinal fluid. In the natalizumab-treated patients, PML developed after between roughly 15 and 60 months of natalizumab therapy. Every listed patient had received interferon beta before, and every PML patient was female. Blood samples at T3 were obtained at the time of PML onset. Ficoll-Hypaque density gradient centrifugation was used to isolate peripheral blood mononuclear cells. TRB CDR3 regions were amplified from genomic DNA with the immunoSEQ two-step multiplex PCR at survey-level depth. Synthetic inline TR CDR3 controls covering all V-J pairings were spiked into each PCR so that template counts could be estimated and amplification bias removed. Reads were processed so that amplification and sequencing bias were reduced, and quantification was performed against synthetic TR CDR3 analogs. The published analysis was carried out like this. Raw data were processed in ImmunoSEQ Analyzer, with out-of-frame sequences and CDR3s containing stop codons removed, and gene names were assigned according to IMGT nomenclature. Normalized Shannon entropy, defined as 1 minus Pielou's evenness, served as the summary measure of repertoire diversity. Only TRB sequences sharing the V gene, the J gene and the CDR3 were counted as identical. Public PML clonotypes were CDR3s shared by two or more PML-onset samples but absent earlier, in controls, and in public databases. Position-by-position CDR3 amino acid composition was analyzed in Skylign with the observed count method. This immuneACCESS table, as held by TCRdb, lists in-frame sequences with V and J called but not all clones. Of the missing ones, under half trace to an unresolved V gene in checked studies; the others have no known cause. The V and J calls and clone size come from that table; D and trimming were worked out from the DNA. Across this sample there are 30,000 to 35,000 clones, with about 90% seen only once. 3.2% of the sample lies in the top ten.

CDR1 and CDR2, per the germline V gene, are SGHTA and FQGNSA. Compared with germline, V lacks 3 bases and J lacks 1 base; bases without a gene match: 5. Counted from cysteine to phenylalanine, this CDR3 has 15 amino acids. Of the read, only the CDR3 DNA is kept; its 45 bases are in frame from base 1. Results the study describes overall, beyond this receptor: With only a small, descriptive cohort, it remained unclear whether the findings reflect JC virus infection or general immunocompromise. TRB clones with frequency above 0.5% were observed only in PML patients, but the clones expanded at PML onset were found to be already present before and during natalizumab therapy. When PML developed, neither common TRBV or TRBJ gene usage nor preferential TRBV-TRBJ pairings were detected. Lower normalized Shannon entropy suggested less diverse TRB repertoires in most PML patients, whereas the natalizumab-treated controls showed values near 1. Only peripheral blood was analyzed, although cerebrospinal fluid or brain lymphocytes might be more informative for natalizumab-associated PML.

Sequenced material: PBMCs, taken from a patient treated with natalizumab. Rearrangement joined TRBV7-2 to TRBJ1-1, with 7 central nucleotides matching TRBD1. The origin of this receptor is a human donor with progressive multifocal leukoencephalopathy. The CDR3 has the sequence CASSFTGVGNTEAFF. The sequence in DNA is TGTGCCAGCAGCTTTACAGGGGTGGGGAACACTGAAGCTTTCTTT.